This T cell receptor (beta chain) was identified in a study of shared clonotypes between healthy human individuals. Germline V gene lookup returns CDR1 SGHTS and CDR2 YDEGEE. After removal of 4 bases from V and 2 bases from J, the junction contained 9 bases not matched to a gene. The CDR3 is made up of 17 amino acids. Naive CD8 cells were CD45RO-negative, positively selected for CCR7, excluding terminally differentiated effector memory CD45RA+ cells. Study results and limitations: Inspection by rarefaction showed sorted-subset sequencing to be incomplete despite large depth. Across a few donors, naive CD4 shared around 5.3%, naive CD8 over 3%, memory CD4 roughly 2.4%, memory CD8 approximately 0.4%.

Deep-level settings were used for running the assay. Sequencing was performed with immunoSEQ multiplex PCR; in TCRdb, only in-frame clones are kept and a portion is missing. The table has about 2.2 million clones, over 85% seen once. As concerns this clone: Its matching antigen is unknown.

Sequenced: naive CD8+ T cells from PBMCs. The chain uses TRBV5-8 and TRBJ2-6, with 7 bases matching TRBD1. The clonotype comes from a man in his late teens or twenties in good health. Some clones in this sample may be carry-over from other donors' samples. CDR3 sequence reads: CASSPGARGTGANVLTF. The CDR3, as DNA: TGTGCCAGCAGCCCCGGGGCCAGGGGGACTGGGGCCAACGTCCTGACTTTC.